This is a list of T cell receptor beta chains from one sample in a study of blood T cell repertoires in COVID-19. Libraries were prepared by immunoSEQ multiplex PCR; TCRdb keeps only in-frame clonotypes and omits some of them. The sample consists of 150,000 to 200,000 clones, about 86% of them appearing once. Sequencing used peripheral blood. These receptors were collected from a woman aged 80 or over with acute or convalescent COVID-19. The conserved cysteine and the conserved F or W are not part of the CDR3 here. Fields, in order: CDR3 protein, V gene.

cdr3_aa: ASLPTRGTGQETQY
v_call: TRBV2

cdr3_aa: ASSLALPETNEKLF
v_call: TRBV5-1

cdr3_aa: ASFSGYGEQF
v_call: TRBV2

cdr3_aa: ASSLDSGTALYYGYT
v_call: TRBV5-1

cdr3_aa: ASTQRVTSTDTQY
v_call: TRBV28

cdr3_aa: ASGGLAGGETQY
v_call: TRBV6-5

cdr3_aa: ASRRRVGDTQY
v_call: TRBV19

cdr3_aa: ATSVTLNNEQF
v_call: TRBV24-1

cdr3_aa: ASSIGPSGSGYQETQY
v_call: TRBV19

cdr3_aa: ASSLGGVSTDTQY
v_call: TRBV13

cdr3_aa: ASSLRGTGVFTGELF
v_call: TRBV7-7

cdr3_aa: ASSTLATSSYNEQF
v_call: TRBV7-6

cdr3_aa: ASQPRGQGYT
v_call: TRBV2

cdr3_aa: ASSLELAGKYNEQF
v_call: TRBV7-9

cdr3_aa: ASSEYWDAGETQY
v_call: TRBV25-1

cdr3_aa: ATSRELTDTEAF
v_call: TRBV15

cdr3_aa: ASSKRNSRRSYEQY
v_call: TRBV21-1

cdr3_aa: ASNNGGGYT
v_call: TRBV10-1

cdr3_aa: ASSLALESLSIA
v_call: TRBV5-6

cdr3_aa: ASRTGNTGELF
v_call: TRBV19

cdr3_aa: ASSSGQHSYEQY
v_call: TRBV18

cdr3_aa: ASSHRGRSRNQPQH
v_call: TRBV19

cdr3_aa: AWSRAGETQY
v_call: TRBV30

cdr3_aa: ASSPTLGTGNQPQH
v_call: TRBV7-9

cdr3_aa: ASSPGQGLNQPQH
v_call: TRBV6-4

cdr3_aa: ASSLDADSHTEAF
v_call: TRBV11-2

cdr3_aa: ASSITGRDSGNTIY
v_call: TRBV5-1